The source of this T cell receptor (beta chain) is a study of T cells of healthy individuals. This clonotype was detected ten times or more. Germline trimming cut 0 bases from V and 6 bases from J; bases unmatched to any gene: 4. The germline gives CDR1 MNHEY, CDR2 SVGAGI. This CDR3 comprises 15 residues. Each CDR3 protein gets one entry after TCRdb re-called the 5' RACE reads with MiXCR. The profile shows some 100,000 distinct CDR3 sequences, 15% to 20% of them singletons. The chain uses TRBV6-5 and TRBJ1-4; 7 nucleotides agree with TRBD1. The receptor comes from a human donor in good health. The CDR3 protein is CASSYSGGDDEKLFF. CDR3 DNA: TGTGCCAGCAGTTACTCAGGGGGCGATGATGAAAAACTGTTTTTT.